This TCR beta chain was obtained from a study of cytomegalovirus exposure and HLA in healthy donors. In germline, CDR1 is MNHEY, CDR2 SMNVEV (reference sequence). The V end was cut by 5 bases, the J end by 2 bases, with 19 bases between. This CDR3 region has 16 residues. Profiled with immunoSEQ multiplex PCR; TCRdb holds only in-frame clones, not every one. The data contain 150,000 to 200,000 clones, 84% of them singletons. This chain uses TRBV27 with TRBJ2-7; a weak D match, TRBD2 (6 bases). The TCR comes from a man between 18 and 35 years old in good health and CMV-seropositive. Sequencing input: PBMCs. CDR3 protein: CASSTSWSRPPYEQYF. Written as DNA, the CDR3 is TGTGCCAGCAGTACTAGCTGGTCCCGACCACCCTACGAGCAGTACTTC.